Following are 8 T cell receptor beta chains from one sample sequenced in a study of CD8 T cells in Susac syndrome. With random hexamers, 0.5 to 1 ug RNA was reverse transcribed. TCRdb reprocessed the immunoSEQ multiplex PCR reads with MiXCR, giving one entry per CDR3 protein. Of approximately 150,000 distinct CDR3 sequences in the sample, roughly 94% were seen once. The source material was CD4+ T cells from PBMCs. All receptors come from a human donor in good health.

The chain couples TRBV5-1 to TRBJ2-2; D unresolved. There are 14 residues in the CDR3. V was cut by 0 bases and J by 1 base, with 4 bases left in between. CDR1 is SGHRS, CDR2 YFSETQ, per germline. CDR3 DNA: TGCGCCAGCAGCTTGGAGGGGAACACCGGGGAGCTGTTTTTT. Translation gives CASSLEGNTGELFF.

As DNA, the CDR3 is TGCAGTGCTAGAGAGCGCAGGGTCCAGGAGACCCAGTACTTC. Translating it yields CSARERRVQETQYF. The chain has TRBV20-1 and TRBJ2-5, with D possibly TRBD1 on 5 matching bases. CDR3 size: 14 residues. V was pared by 0 bases and J by 5 bases, with 13 bases between. CDR1 and CDR2 (germline): DFQATT, SNEGSKA (reference sequence).

This chain joins TRBV11-2 and TRBJ2-6, with unresolved D. Looked up from germline, CDR1 is SGHAT and CDR2 is FQNNGV. The CDR3 is made up of 17 amino acids. Deletions cut 1 base from V and 0 bases from J, with 10 bases between. The CDR3 region is CASSLGVRSSGANVLTF. CDR3 nucleotides: TGTGCCAGCAGCTTAGGCGTCAGGTCCTCTGGGGCCAACGTCCTGACTTTC.

The V gene is TRBV28, the J gene TRBJ2-7; TRBD1 or TRBD2 may be the D gene (5 bases each). Germline V gene lookup returns CDR1 MDHEN and CDR2 SYDVKM. The CDR3 spans 15 residues. V lost 6 bases to trimming and J lost 4 bases, with 19 bases between them. The CDR3 DNA reads as TGTGCCAGCAGCCCGACCGGGACCCCCTGGTACGAGCAGTACTTC. As protein: CASSPTGTPWYEQYF.

This rearrangement joins TRBV18 to TRBJ2-7; the D gene is possibly TRBD2 (5 bases). This CDR3 has 14 residues. Germline CDR1 reads KGHSH; CDR2 reads LQKENI. Trimming left V 1 base short and J 0 bases short, with 7 bases between. CDR3 bases: TGTGCCAGCTCACCACGGGAGAGCTCCTACGAGCAGTACTTC. This encodes CASSPRESSYEQYF. The variable domain in full, completed from reference TRBV18 and TRBJ2-7, reads NAGVMQNPRHLVRRRGQEARLRCSPMKGHSHVYWYRQLPEEGLKFMVYLQKENIIDESGMPKERFSAEFPKEGPSILRIQQVVRGDSAAYFCASSPRESSYEQYFGPGTRLTVT.

The chain joins TRBV20-1 to TRBJ2-5; 7 bases fit TRBD1. From germline, CDR1 is DFQATT and CDR2 SNEGSKA (reference sequence). The CDR3 loop spans 14 amino acids. V dropped 3 bases and J dropped 2; count of bases not matched to a gene: 6. The CDR3 sequence is CSARKDRSQETQYF. CDR3 DNA: TGCAGTGCTAGGAAGGACAGGAGTCAAGAGACCCAGTACTTC.

V and J are TRBV25-1 and TRBJ1-1; D ambiguous. CDR1 and CDR2 (germline): MGHDK, SYGVNS. The CDR3 length is 11 residues. The V end was cut by 6 bases, the J end by 5 bases, with 7 bases between. Written as DNA, the CDR3 is TGTGCCAGCAGGGTGGGGACTGAAGCTTTCTTT. It encodes CASRVGTEAFF.

V gene TRBV15 combines with J gene TRBJ1-1; unclear D gene. V shed 8 bases and J shed 1 base, with 14 bases lying between them. Germline assignment: CDR1 LNHNV and CDR2 YYDKDF (reference sequence). The CDR3 consists of 14 residues. CDR3 loop: CATSILRENTEAFF. CDR3 sequence (DNA): TGTGCCACCTCCATTTTGAGGGAGAACACTGAAGCTTTCTTT.